The 25 T cell receptor beta chains listed next were all sequenced from one sample in a study of blood T cell repertoires in COVID-19. TCRdb's table, derived via immunoSEQ multiplex PCR, lists solely in-frame clones and lacks some. Of 150,000 to 200,000 clones in the sample, around 84% were seen once. Sequencing was done on a sample of PBMCs or T cells enriched from blood (not recorded which). These receptors were collected from a man between 35 and 55 years old who had recovered from COVID-19.

Concerning this clone itself: Other DNA sequences within the sample encode an identical CDR3. In DNA, the CDR3 is TGTGCCAGCAGCCTGTCCGGGACAGGTAATTCACCCCTCCACTTT. Its translation is CASSLSGTGNSPLHF. The genes are TRBV5-4 and TRBJ1-6; 8 nucleotides agree with TRBD1. J lost 6 bases, V lost 4 bases, and 6 bases had no gene match. Germline V CDR1 and CDR2: SGHNT, YYREEE (reference sequence). The CDR3 extends over 15 amino acids.

V is TRBV6-1 and J is TRBJ2-7, with D perhaps TRBD2 (5 bases). Trimming cost V 3 bases and J 5 bases, with 11 bases left between them. The germline V gene has CDR1 MNHNS and CDR2 SASEGT. The CDR3 spans 13 residues. CDR3 sequence (DNA): TGTGCCAGCAGTGATCGGTGGGGAGACGAGCAGTACGTC. Residues: CASSDRWGDEQYV.

In DNA, the CDR3 is TGTGCCAGCAGTTACCGACAGGGGACCTCCTACGAGCAGTACTTC. Amino acids: CASSYRQGTSYEQYF. The rearrangement links TRBV6-5 to TRBJ2-7; TRBD1 matches 8 bases. This CDR3 is built from 15 residues. From germline, CDR1 is MNHEY and CDR2 SVGAGI. V lost 2 bases, J lost 0 bases, and 3 bases stayed unmatched.

The V and J genes are TRBV14 and TRBJ1-1; D remains unclear. From germline, CDR1 is SGHDN and CDR2 FVKESK. V lost 11 bases, J lost 3 bases, and 16 bases lay in between. The CDR3 is 13 residues long. CDR3 protein: CAGSLLADTEAFF. The DNA of the CDR3 is TGTGCCGGCTCGTTGCTGGCCGACACTGAAGCTTTCTTT.

V is TRBV6-5 and J is TRBJ1-5; a possible D gene is TRBD1 (5 bases). V lost 11 bases to trimming and J lost 2 bases, with 10 bases between them. The CDR3 loop spans 12 amino acids. The germline V gene has CDR1 MNHEY and CDR2 SVGAGI. The CDR3 sequence: CAAGGGNQPQHF. The CDR3 nucleotides are TGTGCCGCTGGGGGGGGCAATCAGCCCCAGCATTTT.

The chain joins TRBV2 to TRBJ2-2; perhaps TRBD2 as D (5 bases). Germline V gene data show CDR1 as SNHLY and CDR2 as FYNNEI. The V end lost 8 bases, the J end lost 5 bases, and 12 bases lay between the germline ends. The CDR3 is 13 residues long. CDR3 nucleotide sequence: TGTGCCAGCCGGCCCGGGGAAACCGGGGAGCTGTTTTTT. This encodes CASRPGETGELFF.

The rearrangement joins TRBV19 to TRBJ1-1, with 7 nucleotides matching TRBD1. Trimming cost V 3 bases and J 7 bases; bases outside gene matches: 8. The germline V gene has CDR1 LNHDA and CDR2 SQIVND (reference sequence). The CDR3 sequence is 14 residues long. CDR3 DNA sequence: TGTGCCAGTAGTATGAGGGAAGGGGGCCTTGAAGCTTTCTTT. Translated, it gives CASSMREGGLEAFF. The complete variable domain, with remaining parts taken from reference TRBV19 and TRBJ1-1, reads DGGITQSPKYLFRKEGQNVTLSCEQNLNHDAMYWYRQDPGQGLRLIYYSQIVNDFQKGDIAEGYSVSREKKESFPLTVTSAQKNPTAFYLCASSMREGGLEAFFGQGTRLTVV.

This rearrangement joins TRBV5-1 to TRBJ1-4; 7 bases agree with TRBD1. The germline V gene encodes CDR1 SGHRS and CDR2 YFSETQ. The CDR3 length is 15 residues. V lost 4 bases, J lost 4 bases, and 7 bases stayed unmatched. The DNA of the CDR3 is TGCGCCAGCAGCCTCTACCGGGACAGTAATGAAAAACTGTTTTTT. Protein product: CASSLYRDSNEKLFF.

The chain couples TRBV19 to TRBJ1-3; no clear D. Per the germline V gene, CDR1 is LNHDA and CDR2 is SQIVND (reference sequence). This CDR3 comprises 11 residues. The CDR3 DNA is TGTGCTACAGTAATCCGAAACACCATATATTTT. It is translated as CATVIRNTIYF.

V usage is TRBV5-1 and J usage is TRBJ1-4, with D tentatively TRBD1 (6 bases). The ends were cut back, 2 bases at V and 8 bases at J, with 10 bases in the middle. This CDR3 contains 13 residues. Germline CDR1 reads SGHRS; CDR2 reads YFSETQ. For the CDR3, the DNA is TGCGCCAGCAGCTTACCAGGGGTGGAAAAACTGTTTTTT. Protein product: CASSLPGVEKLFF. The full variable domain, in which reference TRBV5-1 and TRBJ1-4 provide the parts outside the CDR3, is KAGVTQTPRYLIKTRGQQVTLSCSPISGHRSVSWYQQTPGQGLQFLFEYFSETQRNKGNFPGRFSGRQFSNSRSEMNVSTLELGDSALYLCASSLPGVEKLFFGSGTQLSVL.

J is TRBJ2-3 and V is TRBV5-1, with D perhaps matching TRBD1 (5 bases). The CDR3 loop spans 14 amino acids. Germline V lookup: CDR1 SGHRS, CDR2 YFSETQ. V lost 2 bases and J 2 bases, leaving 9 bases between the germline ends. Here the CDR3 reads CASSLGADTDTQYF. CDR3 nucleotide sequence: TGCGCCAGCAGCTTAGGGGCAGACACAGATACGCAGTATTTT.

The chain is built from TRBV7-6 and TRBJ1-1, with TRBD1 identical over 9 bases. The CDR3 is 17 amino acids. CDR1 is SGHVS and CDR2 is FNYEAQ in the germline V gene. Trimming removed 4 bases from V and 4 bases from J; junction bases left unmatched: 13. The CDR3 spells CASSSASYRGRTTEAFF. The CDR3 DNA reads as TGTGCCAGCAGCTCCGCTTCCTACAGGGGGCGGACCACTGAAGCTTTCTTT.

The gene calls are TRBV6-5 and TRBJ1-6; D gene unclear. This CDR3 has 15 residues. Trimming left V 2 bases short and J 5 bases short, with 10 bases between. In germline, CDR1 is MNHEY, CDR2 SVGAGI. Here the CDR3 reads CASSYRGGDNSPLHF. CDR3 DNA: TGTGCCAGCAGTTACCGGGGTGGGGATAATTCACCCCTCCACTTT.

The chain uses TRBV9 and TRBJ1-6; 8 bases are shared with TRBD1. This CDR3 has 15 residues. J lost 9 bases, V lost 0 bases, and 5 bases had no gene match. The germline V gene has CDR1 SGDLS and CDR2 YYNGEE. CDR3 protein: CASSVDDRGSSPLHF. The CDR3 DNA reads TGTGCCAGCAGCGTAGACGACAGGGGTTCTTCACCCCTCCACTTT.

The chain uses TRBV7-2 and TRBJ1-4; D not certain. CDR1 and CDR2 (germline): SGHTA, FQGNSA. V shed 5 bases and J shed 6 bases, with 19 bases lying between them. CDR3 length: 16 amino acids. CDR3 coding DNA: TGTGCCAGCAGCCTTCAAGGAGGAGCCAACCATGAAAAACTGTTTTTT. Translated, it gives CASSLQGGANHEKLFF.

The chain joins TRBV6-1 to TRBJ1-2; no firm D call. The V end was cut by 2 bases, the J end by 5 bases, with 18 bases between. The V gene's germline CDR1 is MNHNS and CDR2 SASEGT. The CDR3 spans 16 residues. In DNA, the CDR3 is TGTGCCAGCAGTGAATCAGCGGGGTATGTTAGGTATGGCTACACCTTC. This gives the protein CASSESAGYVRYGYTF.

CDR3 DNA sequence: TGTGCCAATACGACAACGGGAAGCAATCAGCCCCAGCATTTT. The encoded protein is CANTTTGSNQPQHF. V gene TRBV6-5 combines with J gene TRBJ1-5, with D hard to call. V was trimmed by 10 bases and J by 1 base, leaving 14 bases between them. Germline CDR1 and CDR2: MNHEY and SVGAGI. This CDR3 is 14 amino acids long.

V and J are TRBV5-6 and TRBJ2-3, with D tentatively TRBD1 (6 bases). V gave up 4 bases and J gave up 7 bases, with 16 bases separating them. In germline, CDR1 is SGHDT, CDR2 YYEEEE. This CDR3 comprises 14 residues. The chain's CDR3 is CASSRQAMGNTQYF. For the CDR3, the DNA is TGTGCCAGCAGCAGACAGGCGATGGGAAATACGCAGTATTTT.

In this sample, this clone turned up once. The CDR3, as DNA: TGTGCCAGCAGCAACAGGGGGCCAGGTCAGCCCCAGCATTTT. It specifies CASSNRGPGQPQHF. The chain uses TRBV7-8 and TRBJ1-5, with 9 positions matching TRBD1. After removal of 5 bases from V and 6 bases from J, the junction contained 5 bases not matched to a gene. The CDR3 spans 14 residues. CDR1 and CDR2 (germline): SGHVS, FQNEAQ.

The CDR3 is CASSRDSNYGYTF. CDR3 in DNA: TGCGCCAGCAGCCGGGACAGCAACTATGGCTACACCTTC. V and J are TRBV5-1 and TRBJ1-2; 7 positions agree with TRBD1. The trim removed 4 bases at V and 2 bases at J, leaving 2 bases unmatched. Germline V gives CDR1 SGHRS, CDR2 YFSETQ. CDR3 length equals 13 residues.

The chain is built from TRBV27 and TRBJ2-2, with D uncertain. CDR1 is MNHEY and CDR2 is SMNVEV in the germline V gene (reference sequence). CDR3 size: 15 residues. V was cut by 4 bases and J by 11 bases, with 20 bases left in between. The DNA for the CDR3 is TGTGCCAGCAGTTCCAGAACGACACGTACAAGCGAGCTGTTTTTT. Translation: CASSSRTTRTSELFF.

The V and J genes are TRBV5-6 and TRBJ1-2; D not certain. Germline lookup yields CDR1 SGHDT and CDR2 YYEEEE. V was cut by 1 base and J by 3 bases, with 7 bases left in between. The CDR3 is 13 residues long. CDR3 loop: CASSLSADYGYTF. CDR3 nucleotides: TGTGCCAGCAGCTTGTCTGCAGACTATGGCTACACCTTC.

V is TRBV27 and J is TRBJ1-1, with 11 bases identical to TRBD1. The CDR3 totals 17 residues. V shed 5 bases, J shed 2 bases, and the junction held 10 bases outside the gene matches. Looked up from germline, CDR1 is MNHEY and CDR2 is SMNVEV (reference sequence). The CDR3 DNA follows: TGTGCCAGCAGTACAAGCCGGGACAGGGGGAAAAACACTGAAGCTTTCTTT. Protein: CASSTSRDRGKNTEAFF.

This clone was seen a single time. This chain connects TRBV5-1 to TRBJ2-2; 13 positions match TRBD2. The germline V gene has CDR1 SGHRS and CDR2 YFSETQ. This CDR3 is built from 17 residues. V was clipped by 4 bases and J by 4 bases; unmatched bases: 7. The CDR3 sequence: CASSPGLAGVSTGELFF. The CDR3 coding sequence is TGCGCCAGCAGCCCCGGACTAGCGGGAGTAAGCACCGGGGAGCTGTTTTTT.

The chain recombines TRBV7-9 with TRBJ2-6; D possibly corresponds to TRBD2 (6 bases). The germline V and J ends were trimmed by 5 bases and 4 bases, with 18 bases remaining between them. The CDR3 extends over 17 amino acids. Germline V gene data show CDR1 as SEHNR and CDR2 as FQNEAQ (reference sequence). The CDR3 loop reads CASSLQRDWQGANVLTF. The DNA for the CDR3 is TGTGCCAGCAGCCTCCAGAGGGACTGGCAGGGGGCCAACGTCCTGACTTTC. The full variable domain, with the rest looked up from reference TRBV7-9 and TRBJ2-6, is DTGVSQNPRHKITKRGQNVTFRCDPISEHNRLYWYRQTLGQGPEFLTYFQNEAQLEKSRLLSDRFSAERPKGSFSTLEIQRTEQGDSAMYLCASSLQRDWQGANVLTFGAGSRLTVL.